A single sample gave rise to the 30 T cell receptor beta chains below, sequenced in a study of PD-L1 blockade in urothelial cancer. Clones were sequenced by immunoSEQ multiplex PCR, and TCRdb holds only the in-frame ones, with some missing. The sample yields tens of thousands of clones, about four fifths seen once. The time point: pretreatment peripheral blood. Sequencing used PBMCs, obtained around atezolizumab (anti-PD-L1) treatment. These TCRs come from a woman between 65 and 79 years old with urothelial cancer.

This clone was seen only a few times. V and J are TRBV7-2 and TRBJ2-3; unclear D gene. This CDR3 spans 15 amino acids. The germline CDR1 and CDR2 sequences are SGHTA and FQGNSA. V dropped 3 bases and J dropped 0 bases, with 10 bases sitting between them. CDR3: CASSFMIDSTDTQYF. The CDR3 nucleotides are TGTGCCAGCAGCTTTATGATAGATAGCACAGATACGCAGTATTTT.

The chain carries TRBV19 and TRBJ2-5; tentatively, D is TRBD1 (6 bases). The V gene's germline CDR1 is LNHDA and CDR2 SQIVND (reference sequence). V gave up 7 bases and J gave up 5 bases, with 14 bases separating them. The CDR3 is 13 amino acids. The CDR3 sequence: CASNQGRGETQYF. As DNA, the CDR3 is TGTGCCAGTAACCAGGGGCGCGGGGAGACCCAGTACTTC.

The chain couples TRBV29-1 to TRBJ2-5, with D perhaps matching TRBD1 (6 bases). CDR3 size: 12 residues. Looked up from germline, CDR1 is SQVTM and CDR2 is ANQGSEA. Trimming removed 4 bases at V and 4 bases at J, with 10 bases between. The CDR3 sequence: CSVGQAGETQYF. The CDR3 DNA follows: TGCAGCGTTGGACAGGCCGGAGAGACCCAGTACTTC.

V is TRBV19 and J is TRBJ2-7; D is possibly TRBD2 (5 bases). CDR1 and CDR2 from the germline V gene are LNHDA and SQIVND (reference sequence). Deletions cut 3 bases from V and 7 bases from J, with 13 bases between. This CDR3 contains 13 residues. CDR3 in DNA: TGTGCCAGTAGTATCGGCGGACCGGGGGAGCAGTACTTC. Its translation is CASSIGGPGEQYF.

The CDR3 nucleotides read TGCGCCAGCAGTCCAAGAACTGGCACAGATACGCAGTATTTT. This gives the protein CASSPRTGTDTQYF. V and J are TRBV10-1 and TRBJ2-3, with unresolved D. V gave up 5 bases and J gave up 1 base, with 10 bases separating them. The germline V gene encodes CDR1 WNHNN and CDR2 SYGVQD (reference sequence). The CDR3 has 14 residues.

This chain uses TRBV5-8 with TRBJ2-7; D may be TRBD1 (5 bases). CDR3 length: 15 amino acids. Germline V CDR1 and CDR2: SGHTS, YDEGEE. V lost 0 bases and J 3 bases, leaving 13 bases between the germline ends. The CDR3 nucleotides are TGTGCCAGCAGCTTGGGCAGGGTCGAACTCTACGAGCAGTACTTC. It codes for CASSLGRVELYEQYF.

This clone was counted between two and nine times. This chain links TRBV7-2 with TRBJ2-3; TRBD2 matches 15 bases. The CDR3 is 16 residues long. Germline loops: CDR1 SGHTA, CDR2 FQGNSA. V dropped 5 bases and J dropped 6; count of bases not matched to a gene: 6. The CDR3 loop is CASSPGLAGGLDTQYF. The CDR3 region has the DNA TGTGCCAGCAGCCCAGGACTAGCGGGAGGGTTGGATACGCAGTATTTT. The variable domain in full, with the rest retrieved from reference TRBV7-2 and TRBJ2-3, is GAGVSQSPSNKVTEKGKDVELRCDPISGHTALYWYRQSLGQGLEFLIYFQGNSAPDKSGLPSDRFSAERTGGSVSTLTIQRTQQEDSAVYLCASSPGLAGGLDTQYFGPGTRLTVL.

The genes are TRBV10-3 and TRBJ2-7; 11 bases fit TRBD2. With V trimmed by 6 bases and J by 1 base, 2 bases remained unmatched. In germline, CDR1 is ENHRY, CDR2 SYGVKD. CDR3 length: 14 amino acids. CDR3 amino acids: CAIRPSGRSYEQYF. The CDR3 region has the DNA TGTGCCATCAGACCTAGCGGGAGGTCCTACGAGCAGTACTTC.

The chain joins TRBV7-9 to TRBJ1-4; the D gene is possibly TRBD1 (6 bases). Germline V CDR1 and CDR2: SEHNR, FQNEAQ (reference sequence). CDR3 length: 17 residues. The V gene lost 4 bases and the J gene lost 3 bases, with 18 bases spanning the gap. The CDR3 bases are TGTGCCAGCAGCTCTCACCTGACAGGTGACCCTAATGAAAAACTGTTTTTT. Its protein product is CASSSHLTGDPNEKLFF.

The chain joins TRBV6-6 to TRBJ2-7; a possible D gene is TRBD1 (6 bases). Germline V gives CDR1 MNHNY, CDR2 SVGAGI (reference sequence). Trimming stripped 4 bases from V and 4 bases from J, with 20 bases between. CDR3 size: 16 residues. The CDR3 DNA follows: TGTGCCAGCAGTTCACACCGATCTACAGGGCAGTACGAGCAGTACTTC. It encodes CASSSHRSTGQYEQYF.

The chain combines TRBV5-4 with TRBJ2-7, with 7 bases lining up with TRBD1. CDR3 length equals 15 residues. V dropped 0 bases and J dropped 5; count of bases not matched to a gene: 8. Germline CDR1 and CDR2: SGHNT and YYREEE (reference sequence). The CDR3 spells CASSLEGGVLNEQYF. CDR3 bases: TGTGCCAGCAGCTTGGAAGGGGGCGTTTTAAACGAGCAGTACTTC.

This clone was detected only once. V gene TRBV5-4 combines with J gene TRBJ2-7; the match to TRBD2 covers 11 bases. Germline V CDR1 and CDR2: SGHNT, YYREEE (reference sequence). The trim removed 0 bases at V and 3 bases at J, leaving 14 bases unmatched. The length of the CDR3 is 19 residues. This chain's CDR3 is CASSLEVSGRGLHFYEQYF. In nucleotides, the CDR3 is TGTGCCAGCAGCTTGGAGGTTAGCGGGAGGGGATTGCACTTCTACGAGCAGTACTTC.

The rearrangement links TRBV29-1 to TRBJ2-7; 9 bases are a match to TRBD1. Germline V gives CDR1 SQVTM, CDR2 ANQGSEA. The CDR3 runs to 12 residues. V lost 3 bases, J lost 6 bases, and 3 bases stayed unmatched. This CDR3 reads CSVDGQGSEQYF. CDR3 nucleotides: TGCAGCGTTGACGGACAGGGGAGCGAGCAGTACTTC.

The V call is TRBV27, the J call TRBJ2-7; D might be TRBD2 (6 bases). There are 14 residues in the CDR3. Looked up from germline, CDR1 is MNHEY and CDR2 is SMNVEV (reference sequence). V was pared by 5 bases and J by 1 base, with 12 bases between. This chain's CDR3 is CASSPHRESYEQYF. CDR3 in DNA: TGTGCCAGCAGTCCCCACCGGGAGTCCTACGAGCAGTACTTC.

The chain joins TRBV5-6 to TRBJ1-1; D is possibly TRBD1 (5 bases). The ends were cut back, 0 bases at V and 1 base at J, with 13 bases in the middle. The germline V gene encodes CDR1 SGHDT and CDR2 YYEEEE. This CDR3 is 16 amino acids long. The CDR3 DNA is TGTGCCAGCAGCTTGGTTGAAGGGGTTCCGAACACTGAAGCTTTCTTT. This codes for CASSLVEGVPNTEAFF.

This chain uses TRBV2 with TRBJ2-3, with 10 nucleotides matching TRBD2. Germline-derived CDR1 and CDR2 are SNHLY and FYNNEI. With 7 bases clipped from V and 2 bases from J, the junction kept 6 bases outside the gene matches. The CDR3 is made up of 15 amino acids. CDR3: CASKPLAGDTDTQYF. As DNA, the CDR3 is TGTGCCAGCAAACCCCTAGCGGGGGACACAGATACGCAGTATTTT.

The CDR3 region has the DNA TGTGCCAGCAGTTTATCTCGTGGGGCCTCTACCGGGGAGCTGTTTTTT. It specifies CASSLSRGASTGELFF. The chain employs TRBV27 and TRBJ2-2; TRBD1 is a possible D gene (5 bases). Germline V gives CDR1 MNHEY, CDR2 SMNVEV (reference sequence). This CDR3 region has 16 residues. Trimming stripped 0 bases from V and 5 bases from J, with 13 bases between.

This rearrangement joins TRBV7-8 to TRBJ1-2; TRBD1 matches at 7 bases. The J segment lost 6 bases and the V segment lost 1 base, leaving 5 bases of the junction unmatched. The CDR3 sequence is 14 residues long. In germline, CDR1 is SGHVS, CDR2 FQNEAQ. The DNA of the CDR3 is TGTGCCAGCAGCTTAGGTCAGGGGGTCGATGGCTACACCTTC. It is translated as CASSLGQGVDGYTF.

This chain uses TRBV5-5 with TRBJ2-7; tentative D call: TRBD1 (5 bases). CDR3 length equals 12 residues. The germline V gene encodes CDR1 SGHKS and CDR2 YYEKEE (reference sequence). V lost 5 bases, J lost 0 bases, and 6 bases lay in between. The DNA of the CDR3 is TGTGCCAGCAGAGGGGACTCCTACGAGCAGTACTTC. It translates to CASRGDSYEQYF.

The V and J genes are TRBV18 and TRBJ2-3, with D unclear. Trimming stripped 2 bases from V and 2 bases from J, with 8 bases between. CDR1 KGHSH and CDR2 LQKENI come from the germline V gene. This CDR3 spans 14 amino acids. The CDR3 is CASSPALATDTQYF. The CDR3 region has the DNA TGTGCCAGCTCACCAGCATTAGCCACAGATACGCAGTATTTT.

The rearrangement uses TRBV10-3 and TRBJ2-1, with 11 bases identical to TRBD2. The V and J ends lost 5 bases and 5 bases, in that order; junction bases with no gene match: 2. Germline CDR1 reads ENHRY; CDR2 reads SYGVKD. The CDR3 is 14 amino acids. CDR3 residues: CAISSLAGDNEQFF. DNA for the CDR3: TGTGCCATCAGTTCACTAGCGGGGGACAATGAGCAGTTCTTC.

This clone has just one count. CDR3 sequence reads: CASSQEHRGQGYTF. The CDR3 DNA reads TGCGCCAGCAGCCAAGAACACAGGGGTCAAGGCTACACCTTC. The chain employs TRBV4-3 and TRBJ1-2, with 7 nucleotides matching TRBD1. CDR3 length equals 14 residues. The germline CDR1 and CDR2 sequences are LGHNA and YSLEER. With V trimmed by 0 bases and J by 8 bases, 6 bases remained unmatched.

The genes are TRBV5-4 and TRBJ1-5; D might be TRBD1 (6 bases). V gave up 4 bases and J gave up 5 bases, with 19 bases separating them. Germline V gives CDR1 SGHNT, CDR2 YYREEE (reference sequence). The CDR3 is made up of 16 amino acids. The CDR3, as DNA: TGTGCCAGCAGCCCGGACCCCGGGACAAGTTATCAGCCCCAGCATTTT. Its protein is CASSPDPGTSYQPQHF.

The chain joins TRBV19 to TRBJ1-1, with 11 nucleotides matching TRBD1. CDR3 length equals 14 residues. J lost 6 bases, V lost 6 bases, and 6 bases had no gene match. CDR1 is LNHDA and CDR2 is SQIVND in the germline V gene (reference sequence). CDR3 sequence reads: CASRDRGHSPEAFF. The DNA of the CDR3 is TGTGCCAGTAGGGACAGGGGGCATAGCCCTGAAGCTTTCTTT.

J is TRBJ1-1 and V is TRBV2; 10 bases fit TRBD1. The CDR3 sequence is 15 residues long. Germline values: CDR1 SNHLY, CDR2 FYNNEI. V was pared by 6 bases and J by 1 base, with 5 bases of the junction left unmatched. CDR3 sequence reads: CASSVGTGANTEAFF. CDR3 bases: TGTGCCAGCAGCGTAGGGACAGGGGCGAACACTGAAGCTTTCTTT.

To note about this clone: One end of the junction is discordant with germline, which a read error may explain. This chain joins TRBV27 and TRBJ2-3; D not certain. The CDR3 loop spans 16 amino acids. CDR1 MNHEY and CDR2 SMNVEV come from the germline V gene (reference sequence). In nucleotides, the CDR3 is TGTGCCAGCAGTGTATCCCGGGTGATAGGCGGCGATACGCAGTATTTT. Its translation is CASSVSRVIGGDTQYF.

The chain carries TRBV10-3 and TRBJ2-7; D is uncertain. The CDR3 is 11 residues long. V lost 2 bases to trimming and J lost 7 bases, with 6 bases between them. CDR1 and CDR2 (germline): ENHRY, SYGVKD. Here the CDR3 DNA reads TGTGCCATCAGTGAGGAGTGGGAGCAGTACTTC. Translating it yields CAISEEWEQYF.

The J gene is TRBJ2-2, the V gene TRBV15; 8 bases fit TRBD1. From germline, CDR1 is LNHNV and CDR2 YYDKDF (reference sequence). J was trimmed by 6 bases and V by 7 bases; bases with no gene match: 7. The CDR3 contains 14 residues. The CDR3 DNA sequence: TGTGCCACCACCCGGGACAGGTCTCCCGGGGAGCTGTTTTTT. It codes for CATTRDRSPGELFF.

The rearrangement uses TRBV2 and TRBJ1-1; TRBD1 matches at 9 bases. Germline CDR1 is SNHLY and CDR2 is FYNNEI. The CDR3 is made up of 18 amino acids. J lost 1 base, V lost 4 bases, and 13 bases had no gene match. The CDR3 protein is CASSALGQGLFTNTEAFF. In nucleotides, the CDR3 is TGTGCCAGCAGTGCCCTCGGACAGGGGCTGTTCACGAACACTGAAGCTTTCTTT.

The rearrangement uses TRBV7-6 and TRBJ2-3; 9 positions agree with TRBD1. J gave up 3 bases and V 5 bases, and 12 bases lay outside the gene matches. Per germline, CDR1 SGHVS and CDR2 FNYEAQ. The CDR3 sequence is 17 residues long. The DNA for the CDR3 is TGTGCCAGCAGCCTACCCTGGACAGGGGCGTTAACAGATACGCAGTATTTT. This codes for CASSLPWTGALTDTQYF.